The 27 T cell receptor beta chains in this list originate from one sample, sequenced in a study of lymphopenia after photon versus proton radiotherapy. TCRdb's table, derived via immunoSEQ multiplex PCR, lists solely in-frame clones and lacks some. The sample holds around 25,000 clones, more than 90% seen once. Sequencing was performed on peripheral blood, taken from a patient treated with photon-based radiotherapy. The receptors were sampled from a woman between 45 and 65 years old with cholangiocarcinoma.

This sequence joins TRBV18 and TRBJ2-1; no definite D call. Germline V CDR1 and CDR2: KGHSH, LQKENI. Trimming left V 2 bases short and J 6 bases short, with 17 bases between. This CDR3 region has 16 residues. The chain's CDR3 is CASSPYITDPSNEQFF. CDR3 sequence (DNA): TGTGCCAGCTCACCATATATTACAGACCCCTCCAATGAGCAGTTCTTC.

This clone has a single count. CDR3 sequence reads: CASRRPGQNTGELFF. The CDR3 DNA reads TGTGCCAGCAGAAGGCCGGGACAGAACACCGGGGAGCTGTTTTTT. J is TRBJ2-2 and V is TRBV6-5; possible D gene TRBD1, 6 bases. The CDR3 totals 15 residues. CDR1 and CDR2 from the germline V gene are MNHEY and SVGAGI. Trimming took off 6 bases at V and 1 base at J, with 12 bases between the two ends.

The V and J genes are TRBV12-5 and TRBJ1-2, with 7 bases fitting TRBD1. This CDR3 is 13 amino acids long. The V and J ends lost 6 bases and 4 bases, in that order; junction bases with no gene match: 5. CDR1 is LGHNT and CDR2 is FRNRAP in the germline V gene. The CDR3 protein is CASGLDRAYGYTF. The CDR3 coding sequence is TGTGCTAGTGGCCTAGACAGGGCCTATGGCTACACCTTC.

This chain uses TRBV6-4 with TRBJ2-5; tentatively, D is TRBD1 or TRBD2 (5 bases each). Germline CDR1 MRHNA, CDR2 SNTAGT. The V end was cut by 2 bases, the J end by 1 base, with 14 bases between. The CDR3 sequence is 16 residues long. The CDR3 nucleotides are TGTGCCAGCAGTGACCCCGGGACCGGAGCCCAAGAGACCCAGTACTTC. Translation gives CASSDPGTGAQETQYF.

The gene calls are TRBV9 and TRBJ1-1; TRBD1 agrees at 8 bases. The ends lost 2 bases at V and 0 bases at J; junction bases unmatched: 0. This CDR3 spans 14 amino acids. Looked up from germline, CDR1 is SGDLS and CDR2 is YYNGEE. This CDR3 is CASSVTGVNTEAFF. The CDR3 nucleotides are TGTGCCAGCAGCGTGACAGGGGTGAACACTGAAGCTTTCTTT.

This chain uses TRBV19 with TRBJ1-4, with a weak D call TRBD1 (6 bases). Germline CDR1 reads LNHDA; CDR2 reads SQIVND (reference sequence). There are 12 residues in the CDR3. V was clipped by 6 bases and J by 13 bases, with 15 bases between them. CDR3 coding DNA: TGTGCCAGTAGCGGGGGCGCGAATTTACTGTTTTTT. It is translated as CASSGGANLLFF.

In this sample, this clone turned up once. This sequence joins TRBV2 and TRBJ1-6; a weak D match, TRBD1 (5 bases). The V and J ends lost 7 bases and 3 bases respectively, with 13 bases between them. This CDR3 has 15 amino acids. Germline V gene sequence: CDR1 SNHLY, CDR2 FYNNEI. In DNA form, the CDR3 reads TGTGCCAGCACCCTCGGGGACGGCTATAATTCACCCCTCCACTTT. It specifies CASTLGDGYNSPLHF.

This clone was seen a single time. The chain combines TRBV5-1 with TRBJ2-5; 9 bases are shared with TRBD2. CDR3 length: 16 residues. Trimming took 0 bases from V and 1 from J; bases not matched to a gene: 4. From germline, CDR1 is SGHRS and CDR2 YFSETQ. The CDR3 sequence: CASSLGQRGAQETQYF. The CDR3 DNA is TGCGCCAGCAGCTTGGGCCAGCGGGGGGCCCAAGAGACCCAGTACTTC.

This chain uses TRBV9 with TRBJ1-2; D not resolved. The germline V gene has CDR1 SGDLS and CDR2 YYNGEE. Trimming stripped 4 bases from V and 2 bases from J, with 12 bases between. CDR3 size: 14 residues. CDR3 nucleotide sequence: TGTGCCAGCAGCCCGAGGTCGGGGAACTATGGCTACACCTTC. Protein: CASSPRSGNYGYTF.

V is TRBV6-6 and J is TRBJ2-7; 9 nucleotides align to TRBD2. The CDR3 length is 16 residues. Germline-derived CDR1 and CDR2 are MNHNY and SVGAGI (reference sequence). After removal of 1 base from V and 1 base from J, the junction contained 5 bases not matched to a gene. The DNA for the CDR3 is TGTGCCAGCAGTTACTATGGTAGCGGGGGATCCTACGAGCAGTACTTC. Translation gives CASSYYGSGGSYEQYF.

The V and J genes are TRBV5-6 and TRBJ2-2; the match to TRBD1 covers 11 bases. CDR1 is SGHDT and CDR2 is YYEEEE in the germline V gene. CDR3 length equals 16 residues. Losses at the gene ends were 2 bases for V and 4 bases for J; bases not matched to a gene: 4. CDR3 bases: TGTGCCAGCAGCTTCGGGACAGGGGGAGTCACCGGGGAGCTGTTTTTT. This gives the protein CASSFGTGGVTGELFF.

This clone was observed a single time. This chain links TRBV19 with TRBJ2-5, with D hard to call. CDR1 and CDR2 (germline): LNHDA, SQIVND (reference sequence). Trimming cost V 1 base and J 5 bases, with 8 bases left between them. This CDR3 has 13 amino acids. This CDR3 is CASSIGQSETQYF. CDR3 sequence (DNA): TGTGCCAGTAGTATAGGACAATCGGAGACCCAGTACTTC.

This clone appeared once. The chain is built from TRBV7-2 and TRBJ2-7; 10 bases align to TRBD1. The CDR3 totals 15 residues. The trim removed 5 bases at V and 4 bases at J, leaving 8 bases unmatched. Germline V gives CDR1 SGHTA, CDR2 FQGNSA. For the CDR3, the DNA is TGTGCCAGCAGCCTGACAGGGGGCGGTGGATACGAGCAGTACTTC. Translated: CASSLTGGGGYEQYF.

The J gene is TRBJ2-1, the V gene TRBV30, with D unresolved. The CDR3 totals 11 residues. Germline lookup yields CDR1 GTSNPN and CDR2 SVGIG (reference sequence). V was shortened by 1 base and J by 8 bases, with 6 bases between the two germline ends. The CDR3 loop reads CAWSDRYEQFF. CDR3 bases: TGTGCCTGGAGTGACCGATATGAGCAGTTCTTC. Full variable domain (remainder filled in from reference TRBV30 and TRBJ2-1): SQTIHQWPATLVQPVGSPLSLECTVEGTSNPNLYWYRQAAGRGLQLLFYSVGIGQISSEVPQNLSASRPQDRQFILSSKKLLLSDSGFYLCAWSDRYEQFFGPGTRLTVL.

The chain employs TRBV7-2 and TRBJ1-2; 9 nucleotides match TRBD1. The CDR3 has 17 residues. V gave up 4 bases and J gave up 3 bases; unmatched junction bases: 12. CDR1 SGHTA and CDR2 FQGNSA come from the germline V gene. The CDR3 reads CASSSPPDRGPYYGYTF. The DNA of the CDR3 is TGTGCCAGCAGCTCCCCCCCGGACAGGGGTCCCTACTATGGCTACACCTTC.

The CDR3 here is CASSPTGAGGNQPQHF. Here the CDR3 DNA reads TGTGCCAGCTCACCGACAGGGGCCGGTGGCAATCAGCCCCAGCATTTT. V is TRBV18 and J is TRBJ1-5, with 8 bases matching TRBD1. The CDR3 runs 16 residues. V trimming: 3 bases; J trimming: 2 bases; junction bases outside the gene matches: 6. Germline CDR1 is KGHSH and CDR2 is LQKENI.

The rearrangement joins TRBV21-1 to TRBJ1-1; the D call of TRBD1 is as the table states it, not checked on the DNA. TRBV21-1 corresponds to a pseudogene. The CDR3 consists of 15 residues. The CDR3 DNA sequence: TGTGCCAGCAGCCAGGACAGGGCTTGTTACACTGAAGCTTTCTTT. Its protein product is CASSQDRACYTEAFF.

This clone appeared once. This sequence joins TRBV6-1 and TRBJ1-2; 8 bases are shared with TRBD1. This CDR3 contains 15 residues. CDR1 is MNHNS, CDR2 SASEGT, per germline. V lost 4 bases and J lost 6; bases outside the gene matches: 10. CDR3 DNA sequence: TGTGCCAGCAGTGCCTCCGGGACAGGAGAAAATGGCTACACCTTC. Amino acids: CASSASGTGENGYTF.

This clone was counted only a few times. The genes are TRBV2 and TRBJ2-3; D remains unclear. V lost 8 bases, J lost 3 bases, and 12 bases lay in between. CDR1 and CDR2 (germline): SNHLY, FYNNEI. The CDR3 length is 13 residues. In nucleotides, the CDR3 is TGTGCCAGCTCCACGGGCTTTACAGATACGCAGTATTTT. It is translated as CASSTGFTDTQYF.

This clone was seen only once. This sequence joins TRBV30 and TRBJ1-5, with D perhaps TRBD1 (5 bases). The length of the CDR3 is 14 residues. Trimming removed 0 bases from V and 4 bases from J, with 10 bases in between. Germline V gene sequence: CDR1 GTSNPN, CDR2 SVGIG (reference sequence). The DNA of the CDR3 is TGTGCCTGGAGTGTACTTGACAGTAATCAGCCCCAGCATTTT. It encodes CAWSVLDSNQPQHF.

This CDR3 reads CATSRPTTVSNEKLFF. CDR3 coding DNA: TGTGCCACCAGCAGACCGACGACAGTCTCTAATGAAAAACTGTTTTTT. The rearrangement joins TRBV15 to TRBJ1-4; perhaps TRBD1 as D (5 bases). V lost 2 bases and J lost 3, with 13 bases in between. Germline assignment: CDR1 LNHNV and CDR2 YYDKDF (reference sequence). The CDR3 has 16 residues.

The genes are TRBV10-2 and TRBJ2-1, with unresolved D. The CDR3 is 12 residues long. Germline assignment: CDR1 WSHSY and CDR2 SAAADI. Deletions cut 7 bases from V and 7 bases from J, with 11 bases between. The CDR3: CASTRRTNEQFF. The CDR3 coding sequence is TGCGCCAGCACTCGGCGAACGAATGAGCAGTTCTTC.

The gene calls are TRBV7-7 and TRBJ1-2; D possibly corresponds to TRBD1 (5 bases). The CDR3 spans 16 residues. V lost 1 base to trimming and J lost 8 bases, with 20 bases between them. Germline V lookup: CDR1 SSHAT, CDR2 FNYEAQ (reference sequence). The CDR3 DNA reads TGTGCCAGCAGCTTAGTCAGGGTTACGCAGTCTAAAGGCTACACCTTC. Amino acid sequence: CASSLVRVTQSKGYTF.

This clone was detected once. This sequence joins TRBV27 and TRBJ2-2, with 8 positions matching TRBD1. The V gene end was trimmed by 7 bases and the J gene end by 5 bases; junction bases not matched to a gene: 12. CDR1 and CDR2 from the germline V gene are MNHEY and SMNVEV (reference sequence). The CDR3 has 16 amino acids. In DNA form, the CDR3 reads TGTGCCAGCAAGGACAGGGCAACGGTGAGGACCGGGGAGCTGTTTTTT. Its protein is CASKDRATVRTGELFF.

This chain links TRBV9 with TRBJ2-1; weak D call: TRBD2 (6 bases). The germline V gene has CDR1 SGDLS and CDR2 YYNGEE. This CDR3 has 14 residues. Trimming took 4 bases from V and 3 from J, leaving 11 bases between them. The chain's CDR3 is CASSPTGVYNEQFF. The CDR3 nucleotides are TGTGCCAGCAGCCCCACGGGGGTCTACAATGAGCAGTTCTTC.

V gene TRBV4-3 combines with J gene TRBJ1-4, with 8 bases aligning to TRBD1. There are 17 residues in the CDR3. With 0 bases clipped from V and 7 bases from J, the junction kept 10 bases outside the gene matches. CDR1 and CDR2 (germline): LGHNA, YSLEER. The CDR3 loop is CASSQDGQGARGEKLFF. For the CDR3, the DNA is TGCGCCAGCAGCCAAGATGGGCAGGGGGCACGGGGTGAAAAACTGTTTTTT.

The chain links TRBV5-1 to TRBJ2-7, with 8 bases fitting TRBD2. The CDR3 is made up of 16 amino acids. V lost 2 bases and J lost 0; bases outside the gene matches: 7. Looked up from germline, CDR1 is SGHRS and CDR2 is YFSETQ. The CDR3 DNA reads as TGCGCCAGCAGCTTAGGGACTAGAGGCCTCTCCTACGAGCAGTACTTC. It codes for CASSLGTRGLSYEQYF.